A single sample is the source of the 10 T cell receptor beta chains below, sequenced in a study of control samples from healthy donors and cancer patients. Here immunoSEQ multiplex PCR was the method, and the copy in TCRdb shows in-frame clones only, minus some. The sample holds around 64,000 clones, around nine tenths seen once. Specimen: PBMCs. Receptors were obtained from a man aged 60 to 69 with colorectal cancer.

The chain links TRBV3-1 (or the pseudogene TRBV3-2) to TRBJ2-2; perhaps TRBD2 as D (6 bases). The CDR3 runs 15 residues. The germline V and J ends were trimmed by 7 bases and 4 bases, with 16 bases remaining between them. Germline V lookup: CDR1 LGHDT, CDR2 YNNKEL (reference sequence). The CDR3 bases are TGTGCCAGCACCCGCCAGTCCGGGGGCACCGGGGAGCTGTTTTTT. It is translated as CASTRQSGGTGELFF.

CDR3 protein: CASSFRTGSPYGYTF. The DNA of the CDR3 is TGTGCCAGCAGCTTTCGGACAGGGAGTCCCTATGGCTACACCTTC. The chain uses TRBV7-2 and TRBJ1-2, with TRBD1 matching 8 bases. The V segment lost 3 bases and the J segment 4 bases; nucleotides outside the gene matches: 7. The V gene's germline CDR1 is SGHTA and CDR2 FQGNSA. The CDR3 has 15 residues.

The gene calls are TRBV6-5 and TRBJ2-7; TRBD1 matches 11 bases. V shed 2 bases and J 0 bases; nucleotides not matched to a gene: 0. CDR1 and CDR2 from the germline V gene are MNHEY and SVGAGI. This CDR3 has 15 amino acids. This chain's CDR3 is CASSYGTGGSYEQYF. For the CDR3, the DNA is TGTGCCAGCAGTTACGGGACAGGGGGCTCCTACGAGCAGTACTTC.

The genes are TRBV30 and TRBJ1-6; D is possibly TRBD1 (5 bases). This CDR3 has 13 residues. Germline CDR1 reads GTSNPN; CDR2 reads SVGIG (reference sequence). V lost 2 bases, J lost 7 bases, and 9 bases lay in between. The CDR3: CAWSPGPNSPLHF. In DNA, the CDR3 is TGTGCCTGGAGTCCGGGGCCGAATTCACCCCTCCACTTT. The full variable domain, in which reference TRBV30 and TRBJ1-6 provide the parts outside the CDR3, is SQTIHQWPATLVQPVGSPLSLECTVEGTSNPNLYWYRQAAGRGLQLLFYSVGIGQISSEVPQNLSASRPQDRQFILSSKKLLLSDSGFYLCAWSPGPNSPLHFGNGTRLTVT.

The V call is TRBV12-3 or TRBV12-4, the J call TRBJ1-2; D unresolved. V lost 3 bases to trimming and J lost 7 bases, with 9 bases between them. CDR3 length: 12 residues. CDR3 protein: CASSFLGGGYTF. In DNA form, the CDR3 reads TGTGCCAGCAGTTTTCTGGGTGGTGGCTACACCTTC.

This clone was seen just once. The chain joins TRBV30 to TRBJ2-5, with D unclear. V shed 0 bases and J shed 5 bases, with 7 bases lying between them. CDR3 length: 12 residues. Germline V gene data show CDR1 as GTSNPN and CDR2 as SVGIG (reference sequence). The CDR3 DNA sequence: TGTGCCTGGAGTGTAAAATTCGAGACCCAGTACTTC. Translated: CAWSVKFETQYF.

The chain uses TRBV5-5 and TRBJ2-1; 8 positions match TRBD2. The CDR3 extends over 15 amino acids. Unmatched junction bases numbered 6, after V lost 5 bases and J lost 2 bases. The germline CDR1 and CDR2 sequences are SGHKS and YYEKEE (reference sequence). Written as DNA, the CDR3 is TGTGCCAGCAGACGGAGCGGGGGAACCTACAATGAGCAGTTCTTC. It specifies CASRRSGGTYNEQFF. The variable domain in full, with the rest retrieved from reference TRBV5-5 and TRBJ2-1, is DAGVTQSPTHLIKTRGQQVTLRCSPISGHKSVSWYQQVLGQGPQFIFQYYEKEERGRGNFPDRFSARQFPNYSSELNVNALLLGDSALYLCASRRSGGTYNEQFFGPGTRLTVL.

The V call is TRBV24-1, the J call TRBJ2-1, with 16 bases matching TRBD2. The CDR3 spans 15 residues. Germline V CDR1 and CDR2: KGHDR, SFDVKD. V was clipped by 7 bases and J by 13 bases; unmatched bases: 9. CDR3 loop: CATRSGTSGGDPQFF. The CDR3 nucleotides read TGTGCCACCAGGTCCGGGACTAGCGGGGGGGACCCACAGTTCTTC.

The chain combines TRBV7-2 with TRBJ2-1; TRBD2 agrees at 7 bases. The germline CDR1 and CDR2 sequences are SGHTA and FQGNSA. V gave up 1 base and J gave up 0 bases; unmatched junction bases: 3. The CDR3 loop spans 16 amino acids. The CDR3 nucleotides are TGTGCCAGCAGCTTAGGAAGCGGGGTCTCCTACAATGAGCAGTTCTTC. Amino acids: CASSLGSGVSYNEQFF.

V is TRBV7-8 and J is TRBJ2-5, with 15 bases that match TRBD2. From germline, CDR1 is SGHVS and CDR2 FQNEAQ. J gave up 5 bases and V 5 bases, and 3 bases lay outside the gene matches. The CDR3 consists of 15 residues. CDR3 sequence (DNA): TGTGCCAGCAGCGTCGGACTAGCGGGGGGGGAGACCCAGTACTTC. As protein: CASSVGLAGGETQYF.